This T cell receptor beta chain came from a study of T-cell reconstitution after alpha-beta-depleted transplantation in children. V was clipped by 5 bases and J by 9 bases, with 14 bases between them. CDR3 size: 13 residues. The germline gives CDR1 SEHNR, CDR2 FQNEAQ (reference sequence). Unique molecular identifiers were incorporated when the TCRbeta library was constructed. Each CDR3 protein gets one entry after TCRdb re-called the PCR reads with MiXCR. The sample records 900,000 or so distinct CDR3 sequences, about 16% being singletons. Sample: PBMCs, mostly from graft donor cells, taken 360 days after TCRalphabeta/CD19-depleted stem cell transplant. This chain connects TRBV7-9 to TRBJ2-1; D may be TRBD2 (6 bases). The receptor was derived from a male patient between 10 and 17 years old who had a stem cell transplant for acute lymphoblastic leukemia, so the T cells may come from the graft donor. CDR3 protein: CASSPGRLVEQFF. CDR3 nucleotide sequence: TGTGCCAGCAGCCCAGGGCGACTAGTTGAGCAGTTCTTC.